This T cell receptor (beta chain) originates from a study of CXCR3-negative and CXCR3-positive naive CD8 T cells. Study results and limitations: Post-cryopreservation CXCR3 expression was partly diminished, and the bulk of assays employed fresh PBMCs. Higher TRB CDR3 hydrophobicity marked CXCR3-positive naive cells relative to CXCR3-negative naive cells.

Through 5' RACE with UMI labels, the TRB cDNA libraries were prepared. TCRdb re-called the 5' RACE reads and catalogs CDR3 proteins one per entry, DNA excluded. The record lists approximately 56,000 distinct CDR3 sequences, of which the ten most abundant hold approximately 1.4%. The CDR3 sequence is 13 residues long. Germline loops: CDR1 MNHNY, CDR2 SVGAGI (reference sequence). The authors gated naive CD8+ T cells as CD45RO-CCR7+CD27+CD95-. For this clonotype: The antigen remains unidentified.

Sequenced: naive CXCR3- CD8+ T cells from blood. Subset denoted: CD45RO-CCR7+CD27+CD95- naive CD8+ T cells lacking CXCR3 (TNR3-). The chain is built from TRBV6-6 and TRBJ1-1. The receptor was derived from a human donor in good health. Some clones in this sample may be carry-over from other donors' samples. The CDR3 loop is CASSYSSDTEAFF.